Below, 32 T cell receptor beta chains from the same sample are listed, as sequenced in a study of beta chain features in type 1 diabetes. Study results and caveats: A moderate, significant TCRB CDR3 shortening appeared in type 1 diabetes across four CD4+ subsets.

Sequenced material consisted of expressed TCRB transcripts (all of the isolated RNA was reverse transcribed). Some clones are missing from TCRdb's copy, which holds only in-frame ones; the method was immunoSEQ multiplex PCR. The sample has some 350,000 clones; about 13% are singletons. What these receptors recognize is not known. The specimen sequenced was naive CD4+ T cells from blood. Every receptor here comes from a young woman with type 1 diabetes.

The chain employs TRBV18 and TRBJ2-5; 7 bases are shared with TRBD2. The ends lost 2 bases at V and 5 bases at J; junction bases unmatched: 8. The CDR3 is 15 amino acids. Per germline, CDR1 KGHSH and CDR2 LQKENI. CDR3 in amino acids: CASSPGAGRVETQYF. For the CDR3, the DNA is TGTGCCAGCTCACCAGGCGCAGGGAGGGTGGAGACCCAGTACTTC.

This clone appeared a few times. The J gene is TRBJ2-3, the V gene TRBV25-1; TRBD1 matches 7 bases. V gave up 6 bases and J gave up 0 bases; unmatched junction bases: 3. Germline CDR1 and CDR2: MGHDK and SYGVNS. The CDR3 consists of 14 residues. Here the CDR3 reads CASSDRVSTDTQYF. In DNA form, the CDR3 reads TGTGCCAGCAGCGACAGGGTTAGCACAGATACGCAGTATTTT.

This chain's CDR3 is CASSFAAYTDTQYF. DNA of the CDR3: TGTGCCAGCAGTTTTGCGGCCTACACAGATACGCAGTATTTT. V and J are TRBV28 and TRBJ2-3; no definite D call. The CDR3 consists of 14 residues. V lost 3 bases to trimming and J lost 2 bases, with 9 bases between them. Germline CDR1 reads MDHEN; CDR2 reads SYDVKM. The variable domain in full, with the rest retrieved from reference TRBV28 and TRBJ2-3, is DVKVTQSSRYLVKRTGEKVFLECVQDMDHENMFWYRQDPGLGLRLIYFSYDVKMKEKGDIPEGYSVSREKKERFSLILESASTNQTSMYLCASSFAAYTDTQYFGPGTRLTVL.

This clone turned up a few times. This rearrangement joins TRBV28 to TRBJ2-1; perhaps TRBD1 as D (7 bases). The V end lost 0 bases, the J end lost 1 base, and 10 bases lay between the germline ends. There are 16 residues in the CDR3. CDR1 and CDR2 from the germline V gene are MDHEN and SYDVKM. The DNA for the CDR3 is TGTGCCAGCAGTTTATGGGCAGGGGGGTCCTACAATGAGCAGTTCTTC. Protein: CASSLWAGGSYNEQFF. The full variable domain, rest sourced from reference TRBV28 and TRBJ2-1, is DVKVTQSSRYLVKRTGEKVFLECVQDMDHENMFWYRQDPGLGLRLIYFSYDVKMKEKGDIPEGYSVSREKKERFSLILESASTNQTSMYLCASSLWAGGSYNEQFFGPGTRLTVL.

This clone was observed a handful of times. The CDR3, as DNA: TGTGCCAGCAGTTTAAGAGGGACAGGGCAGATCTACGAGCAGTACGTC. This encodes CASSLRGTGQIYEQYV. This sequence joins TRBV27 and TRBJ2-7; 9 bases match TRBD1. The CDR3 spans 16 residues. Germline CDR1 and CDR2: MNHEY and SMNVEV (reference sequence). V was pared by 2 bases and J by 3 bases, with 8 bases of the junction left unmatched.

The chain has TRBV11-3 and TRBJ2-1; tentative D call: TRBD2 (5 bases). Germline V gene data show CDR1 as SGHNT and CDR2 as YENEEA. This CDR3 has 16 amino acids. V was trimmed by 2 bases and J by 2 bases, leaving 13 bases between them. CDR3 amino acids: CASSLLGGLPYNEQFF. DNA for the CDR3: TGTGCCAGCAGCTTATTAGGCGGGCTACCCTACAATGAGCAGTTCTTC.

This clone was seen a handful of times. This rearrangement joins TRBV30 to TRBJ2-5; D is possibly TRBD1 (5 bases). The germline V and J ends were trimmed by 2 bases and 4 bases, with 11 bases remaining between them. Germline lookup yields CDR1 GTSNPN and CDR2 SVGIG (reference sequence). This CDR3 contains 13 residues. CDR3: CAWSTQGPETQYF. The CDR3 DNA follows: TGTGCCTGGAGTACGCAGGGCCCAGAGACCCAGTACTTC.

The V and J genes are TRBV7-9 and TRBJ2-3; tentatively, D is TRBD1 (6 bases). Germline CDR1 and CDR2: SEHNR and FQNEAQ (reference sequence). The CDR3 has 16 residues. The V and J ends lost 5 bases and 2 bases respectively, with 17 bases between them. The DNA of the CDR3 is TGTGCCAGCAGCGCCTTAGTCAGGGGCCACACAGATACGCAGTATTTT. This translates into CASSALVRGHTDTQYF.

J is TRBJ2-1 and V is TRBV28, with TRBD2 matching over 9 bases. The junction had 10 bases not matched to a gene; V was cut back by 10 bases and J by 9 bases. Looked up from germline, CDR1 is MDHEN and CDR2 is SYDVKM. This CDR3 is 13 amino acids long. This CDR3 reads CATPGTAGGEQFF. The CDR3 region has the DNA TGTGCCACCCCCGGGACAGCGGGGGGTGAGCAGTTCTTC.

CDR3 nucleotides: TGTGCCAGCACCCGGGGGGCAGGGGTAACCGGGGAGCTGTTTTTT. Protein sequence: CASTRGAGVTGELFF. The J gene is TRBJ2-2, the V gene TRBV5-4; D possibly corresponds to TRBD2 (7 bases). Between the trimmed V and J ends, which lost 6 bases and 5 bases, there was a span of 17 bases. Germline V gene data show CDR1 as SGHNT and CDR2 as YYREEE (reference sequence). The CDR3 runs 15 residues.

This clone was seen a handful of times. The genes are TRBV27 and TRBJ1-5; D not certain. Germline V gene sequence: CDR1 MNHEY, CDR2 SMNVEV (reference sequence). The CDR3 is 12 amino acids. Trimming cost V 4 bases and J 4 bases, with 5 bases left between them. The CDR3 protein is CASSSPNQPQHF. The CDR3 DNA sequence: TGTGCCAGCAGTTCCCCTAATCAGCCCCAGCATTTT.

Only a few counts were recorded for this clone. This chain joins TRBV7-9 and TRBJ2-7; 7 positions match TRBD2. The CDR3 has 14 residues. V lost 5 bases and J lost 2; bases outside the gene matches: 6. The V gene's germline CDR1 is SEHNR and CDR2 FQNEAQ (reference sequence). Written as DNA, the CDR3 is TGTGCCAGCAGCCCGGGGAGGGCCGCCTACGAGCAGTACGTC. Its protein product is CASSPGRAAYEQYV.

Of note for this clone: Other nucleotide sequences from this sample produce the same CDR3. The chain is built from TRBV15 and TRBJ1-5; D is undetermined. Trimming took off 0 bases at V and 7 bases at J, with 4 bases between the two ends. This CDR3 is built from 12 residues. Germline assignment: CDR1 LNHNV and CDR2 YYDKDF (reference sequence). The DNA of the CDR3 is TGTGCCACCAGCAGAGATCGGCAGCCCCAGCATTTT. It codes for CATSRDRQPQHF.

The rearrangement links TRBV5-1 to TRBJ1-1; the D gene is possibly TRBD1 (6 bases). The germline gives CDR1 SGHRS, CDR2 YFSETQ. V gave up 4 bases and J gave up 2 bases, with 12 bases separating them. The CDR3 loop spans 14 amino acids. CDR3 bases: TGCGCCAGCAGCGACGGACAGCCTAACACTGAAGCTTTCTTT. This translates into CASSDGQPNTEAFF.

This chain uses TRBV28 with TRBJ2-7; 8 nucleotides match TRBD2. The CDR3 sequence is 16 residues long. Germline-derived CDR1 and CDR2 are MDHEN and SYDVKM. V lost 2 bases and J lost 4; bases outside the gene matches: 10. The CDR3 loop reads CASSLTVAGGGYEQYF. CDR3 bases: TGTGCCAGCAGTTTAACAGTTGCGGGAGGCGGGTACGAGCAGTACTTC.

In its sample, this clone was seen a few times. This chain's CDR3 is CASTRQGSDTEAFF. CDR3 DNA sequence: TGTGCCAGTACCAGACAGGGGTCGGACACTGAAGCTTTCTTT. The rearrangement uses TRBV19 and TRBJ1-1, with 8 bases that match TRBD1. V shed 7 bases, J shed 3 bases, and the junction held 7 bases outside the gene matches. This CDR3 contains 14 residues. Germline V CDR1 and CDR2: LNHDA, SQIVND (reference sequence).

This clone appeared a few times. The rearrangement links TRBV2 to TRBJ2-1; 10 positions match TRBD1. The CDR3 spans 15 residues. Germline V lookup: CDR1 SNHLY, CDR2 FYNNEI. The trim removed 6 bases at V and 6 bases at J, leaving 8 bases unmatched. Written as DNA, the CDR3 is TGTGCCAGCAGCCCACGACAGGGGGCGATCAATGAGCAGTTCTTC. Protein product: CASSPRQGAINEQFF.

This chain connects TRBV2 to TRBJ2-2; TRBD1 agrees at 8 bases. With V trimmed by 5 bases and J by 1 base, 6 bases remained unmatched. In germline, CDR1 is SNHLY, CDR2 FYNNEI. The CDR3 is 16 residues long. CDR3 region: CASSRGQGRNTGELFF. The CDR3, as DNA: TGTGCCAGCAGTAGAGGACAGGGACGGAACACCGGGGAGCTGTTTTTT.

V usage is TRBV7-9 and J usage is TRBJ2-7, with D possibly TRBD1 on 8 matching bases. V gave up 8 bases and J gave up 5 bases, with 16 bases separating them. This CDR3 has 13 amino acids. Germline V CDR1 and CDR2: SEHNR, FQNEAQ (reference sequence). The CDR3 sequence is CASARTGRDEQYV. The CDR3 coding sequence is TGTGCCAGCGCAAGGACAGGGAGGGACGAGCAGTACGTC.

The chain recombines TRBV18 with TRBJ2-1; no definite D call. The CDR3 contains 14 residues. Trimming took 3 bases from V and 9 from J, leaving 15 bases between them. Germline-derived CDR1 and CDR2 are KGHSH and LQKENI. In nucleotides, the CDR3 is TGTGCCAGCTCACCTCCGGGTCTCCCGAGTGAGCAGTTCTTC. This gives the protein CASSPPGLPSEQFF.

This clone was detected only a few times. The CDR3 DNA is TGCGCCAGCAGCTTGAGCAGCGGGAGTGGCGCAGATACGCAGTATTTT. It translates to CASSLSSGSGADTQYF. The chain couples TRBV5-1 to TRBJ2-3; 8 nucleotides match TRBD2. J gave up 4 bases and V 1 base, and 8 bases lay outside the gene matches. CDR1 is SGHRS, CDR2 YFSETQ, per germline. The CDR3 contains 16 residues.

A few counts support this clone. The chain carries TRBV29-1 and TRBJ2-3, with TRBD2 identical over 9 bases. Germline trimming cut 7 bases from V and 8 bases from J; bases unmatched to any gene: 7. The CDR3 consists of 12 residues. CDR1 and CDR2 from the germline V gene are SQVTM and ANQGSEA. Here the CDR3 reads CSAIQTSGTQYF. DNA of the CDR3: TGCAGCGCCATACAGACTAGCGGTACGCAGTATTTT.

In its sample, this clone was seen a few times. The CDR3 sequence: CASSAFQGQGQGELFF. In DNA, the CDR3 is TGTGCCAGCAGTGCCTTCCAGGGACAGGGGCAGGGGGAGCTGTTTTTT. The J gene is TRBJ2-2, the V gene TRBV25-1, with 10 bases lining up with TRBD1. This CDR3 spans 16 amino acids. The germline CDR1 and CDR2 sequences are MGHDK and SYGVNS. Unmatched junction bases numbered 10, after V lost 4 bases and J lost 8 bases.

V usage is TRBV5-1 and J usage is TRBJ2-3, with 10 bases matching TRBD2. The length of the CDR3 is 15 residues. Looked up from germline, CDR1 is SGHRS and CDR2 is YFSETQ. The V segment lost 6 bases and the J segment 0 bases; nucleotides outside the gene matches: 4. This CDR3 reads CASTTSGSSTDTQYF. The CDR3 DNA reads TGCGCCAGCACGACTAGCGGGTCTAGCACAGATACGCAGTATTTT.

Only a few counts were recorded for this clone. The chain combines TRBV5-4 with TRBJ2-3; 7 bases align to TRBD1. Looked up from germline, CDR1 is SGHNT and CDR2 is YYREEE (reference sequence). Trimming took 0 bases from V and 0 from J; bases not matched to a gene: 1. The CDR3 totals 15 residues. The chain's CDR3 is CASSLDRGSTDTQYF. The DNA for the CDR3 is TGTGCCAGCAGCTTGGACAGGGGAAGCACAGATACGCAGTATTTT.

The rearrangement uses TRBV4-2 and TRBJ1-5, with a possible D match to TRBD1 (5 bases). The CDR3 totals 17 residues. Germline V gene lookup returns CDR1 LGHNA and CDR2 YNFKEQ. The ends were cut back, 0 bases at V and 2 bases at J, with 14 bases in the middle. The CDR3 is CASSQDLRGYRNQPQHF. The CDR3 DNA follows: TGTGCCAGCAGCCAAGATCTCCGGGGGTATCGCAATCAGCCCCAGCATTTT.

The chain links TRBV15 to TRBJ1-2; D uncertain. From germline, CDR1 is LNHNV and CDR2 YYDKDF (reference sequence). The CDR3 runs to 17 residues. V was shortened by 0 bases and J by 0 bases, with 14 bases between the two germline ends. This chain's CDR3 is CATSRDRHRLTNYGYTF. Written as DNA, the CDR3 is TGTGCCACCAGCAGAGATAGGCACAGACTAACTAACTATGGCTACACCTTC.

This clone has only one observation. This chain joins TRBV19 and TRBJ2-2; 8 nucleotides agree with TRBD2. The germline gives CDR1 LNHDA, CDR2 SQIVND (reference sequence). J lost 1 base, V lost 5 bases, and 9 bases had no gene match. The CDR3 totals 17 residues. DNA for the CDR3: TGTGCCAGTAGTTGGGTCCCCAGCGGGGGGAACACCGGGGAGCTGTTTTTT. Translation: CASSWVPSGGNTGELFF.

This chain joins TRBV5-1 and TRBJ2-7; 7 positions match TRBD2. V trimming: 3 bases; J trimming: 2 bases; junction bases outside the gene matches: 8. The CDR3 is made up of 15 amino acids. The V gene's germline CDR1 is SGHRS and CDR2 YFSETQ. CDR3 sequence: CASSSPGGGPYEQYF. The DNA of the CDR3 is TGCGCCAGCAGCTCCCCCGGCGGGGGTCCCTACGAGCAGTACTTC.

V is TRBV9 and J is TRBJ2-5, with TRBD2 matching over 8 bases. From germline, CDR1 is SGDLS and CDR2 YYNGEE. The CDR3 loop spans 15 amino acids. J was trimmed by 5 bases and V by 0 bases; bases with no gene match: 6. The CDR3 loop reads CASSVVGTSGETQYF. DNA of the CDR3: TGTGCCAGCAGCGTAGTCGGGACTAGTGGGGAGACCCAGTACTTC.

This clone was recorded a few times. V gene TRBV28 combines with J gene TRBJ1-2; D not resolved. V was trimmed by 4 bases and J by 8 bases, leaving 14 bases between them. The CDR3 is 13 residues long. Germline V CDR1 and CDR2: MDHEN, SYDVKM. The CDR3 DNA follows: TGTGCCAGCAGTTCGCAGGTTAGGGAGGGCTACACCTTC. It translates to CASSSQVREGYTF.

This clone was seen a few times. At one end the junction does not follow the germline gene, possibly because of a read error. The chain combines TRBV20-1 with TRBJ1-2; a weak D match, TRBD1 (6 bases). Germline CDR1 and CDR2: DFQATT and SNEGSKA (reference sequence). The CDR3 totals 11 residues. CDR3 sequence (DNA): TGCAGTGCGCCCTCTCCAGGGGCTCCCTCCTTC. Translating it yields CSAPSPGAPSF.